Detailed here is one T cell receptor (beta chain). Its antigen remains unknown. These data are taken from a study of cytomegalovirus exposure and HLA in healthy donors. Study-wide points: Later genetic work tied a missense DCLRE1C variant to beta-chain V and J trimming.

13 Jbeta primers and 60 Vbeta primers were used for the PCR. TCRdb keeps only in-frame clones here, not all; method: immunoSEQ multiplex PCR. The sample holds over 200,000 clones, approximately 70% seen once. Germline V CDR1 and CDR2: SGHRS, YFSETQ. CDR3 length equals 16 residues. Trimming took 8 bases from V and 0 from J; bases not matched to a gene: 8. The source is a man between 40 and 49 years old in good health and CMV-seropositive. The sequencing input was PBMCs. J is TRBJ2-6 and V is TRBV5-1; the match to TRBD1 covers 7 bases. The CDR3 DNA sequence: TGCGCCAGTGCTATCAGGGGGTTCTCTGGGGCCAACGTCCTGACTTTC. It translates to CASAIRGFSGANVLTF.